The present entry profiles one T cell receptor (beta chain) with its context. Antigen: not known. This specimen comes from a study of shared clonotypes between healthy human individuals. V was clipped by 3 bases and J by 4 bases; unmatched bases: 5. Per germline, CDR1 SGHTS and CDR2 YDEGEE. The CDR3 covers 14 residues. Study-wide results and caveats: In contrast to clonotypes shared by all four donors, non-shared clonotypes had lower generation probabilities.

From CD4+ cells came CD45RA+ naive and CD45RA-negative memory subsets. Only in-frame clones appear in the TCRdb table, and some are missing; sequencing was by immunoSEQ multiplex PCR. The data contain under 1,100,000 clones, around 74% of them seen just once; the ten biggest clones take up 1.4%. The sequence derives from a young man in good health. Sequenced: memory CD4+ T cells sorted from blood. Subset of the sample: CD45RA-negative fraction. The chain couples TRBV5-8 to TRBJ2-5; TRBD2 agrees at 8 bases. As DNA, the CDR3 is TGTGCCAGCAGCTCGGTGAGCGGGGGAGAGACCCAGTACTTC. This codes for CASSSVSGGETQYF. The full variable domain, in which reference TRBV5-8 and TRBJ2-5 provide the parts outside the CDR3, is EAGVTQSPTHLIKTRGQQATLRCSPISGHTSVYWYQQALGLGLQFLLWYDEGEERNRGNFPPRFSGRQFPNYSSELNVNALELEDSALYLCASSSVSGGETQYFGPGTRLLVL.